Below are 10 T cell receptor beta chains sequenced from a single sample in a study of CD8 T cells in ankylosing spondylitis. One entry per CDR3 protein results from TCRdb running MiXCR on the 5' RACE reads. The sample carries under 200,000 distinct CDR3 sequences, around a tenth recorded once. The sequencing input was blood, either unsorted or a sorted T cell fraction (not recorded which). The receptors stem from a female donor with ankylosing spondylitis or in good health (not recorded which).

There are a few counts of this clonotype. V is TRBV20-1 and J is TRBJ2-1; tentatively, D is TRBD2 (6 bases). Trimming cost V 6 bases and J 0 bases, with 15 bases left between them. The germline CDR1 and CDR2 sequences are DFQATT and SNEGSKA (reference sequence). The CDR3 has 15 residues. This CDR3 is CSALQAGVSYNEQFF. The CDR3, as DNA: TGCAGTGCCCTGCAAGCGGGCGTCTCCTACAATGAGCAGTTCTTC.

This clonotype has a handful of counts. CDR3 nucleotide sequence: TGTGCCAGCAGCGTAAGCGGGGCCGGGGCTTCTGGGGCCAACGTCCTGACTTTC. This codes for CASSVSGAGASGANVLTF. V gene TRBV9 combines with J gene TRBJ2-6; the match to TRBD2 covers 7 bases. The length of the CDR3 is 18 residues. V trimming: 1 base; J trimming: 1 base; junction bases outside the gene matches: 8. Looked up from germline, CDR1 is SGDLS and CDR2 is YYNGEE.

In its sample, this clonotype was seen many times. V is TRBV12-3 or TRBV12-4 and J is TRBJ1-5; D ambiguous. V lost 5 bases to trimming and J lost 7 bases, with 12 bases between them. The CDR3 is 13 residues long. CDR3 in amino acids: CASSPPGEQPQHF. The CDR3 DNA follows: TGTGCCAGCAGTCCCCCCGGCGAACAGCCCCAGCATTTT.

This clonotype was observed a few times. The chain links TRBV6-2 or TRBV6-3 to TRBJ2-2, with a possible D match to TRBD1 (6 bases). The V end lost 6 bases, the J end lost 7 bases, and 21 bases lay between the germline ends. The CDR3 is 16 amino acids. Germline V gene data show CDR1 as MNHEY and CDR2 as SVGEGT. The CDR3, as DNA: TGTGCCAGCAGCCCAATACAGGGACCGCTTCTCGGGGAGCTGTTTTTT. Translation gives CASSPIQGPLLGELFF.

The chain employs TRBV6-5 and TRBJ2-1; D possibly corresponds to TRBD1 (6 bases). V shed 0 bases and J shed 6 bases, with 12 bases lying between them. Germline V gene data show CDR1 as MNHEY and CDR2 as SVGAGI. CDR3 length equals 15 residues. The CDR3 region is CASSYSRRGGNEQFF. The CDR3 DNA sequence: TGTGCCAGCAGTTACTCTCGGAGAGGGGGCAATGAGCAGTTCTTC.

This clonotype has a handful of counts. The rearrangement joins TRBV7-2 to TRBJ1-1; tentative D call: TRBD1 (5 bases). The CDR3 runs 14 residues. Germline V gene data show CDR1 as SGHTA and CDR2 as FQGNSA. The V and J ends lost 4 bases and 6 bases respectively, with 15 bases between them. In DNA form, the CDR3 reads TGTGCCAGCAGCTGGACACTAGGTACAGCTGAAGCTTTCTTT. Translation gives CASSWTLGTAEAFF.

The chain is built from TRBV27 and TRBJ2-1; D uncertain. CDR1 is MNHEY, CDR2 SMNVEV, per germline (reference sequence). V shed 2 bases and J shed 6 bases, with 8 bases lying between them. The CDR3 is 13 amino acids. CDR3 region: CASSLTWGNEQFF. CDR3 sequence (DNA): TGTGCCAGCAGTTTAACTTGGGGCAATGAGCAGTTCTTC.

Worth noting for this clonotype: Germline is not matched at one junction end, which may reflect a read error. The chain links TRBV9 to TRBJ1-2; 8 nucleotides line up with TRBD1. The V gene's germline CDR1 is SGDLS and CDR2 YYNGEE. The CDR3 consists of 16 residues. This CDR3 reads CASSVAGTGLGYSYTF. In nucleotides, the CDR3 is TGTGCCAGCAGCGTAGCGGGGACAGGCCTCGGCTATAGCTACACCTTC.

Written as DNA, the CDR3 is TGCAGTGCTCGTCGGTTGGACACCGGGGAGCTGTTTTTT. Its protein product is CSARRLDTGELFF. The chain uses TRBV20-1 and TRBJ2-2, with D hard to call. This CDR3 region has 13 residues. V lost 5 bases to trimming and J lost 3 bases, with 10 bases between them. Germline-derived CDR1 and CDR2 are DFQATT and SNEGSKA (reference sequence).

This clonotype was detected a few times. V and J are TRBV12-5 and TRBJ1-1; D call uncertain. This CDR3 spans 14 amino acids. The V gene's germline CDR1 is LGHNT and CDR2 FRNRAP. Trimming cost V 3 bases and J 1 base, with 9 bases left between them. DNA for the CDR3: TGTGCTAGTGGTTTAGGCCAATCGAACACTGAAGCTTTCTTT. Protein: CASGLGQSNTEAFF.